These 3 T cell receptor beta chains came from one sample sequenced in a study of cytomegalovirus exposure and HLA in healthy donors. 13 Jbeta primers and 60 Vbeta primers were used for the PCR. TCRdb's copy holds only in-frame clones and misses some; the assay was immunoSEQ multiplex PCR. The sample shows 150,000 to 200,000 clones, around 78% of them seen only once. Source material: PBMCs. The source is a woman in her twenties or thirties in good health and CMV-seropositive.

The chain combines TRBV5-1 with TRBJ2-3; D remains unclear. The V and J ends lost 4 bases and 0 bases respectively, with 9 bases between them. The CDR3 length is 14 residues. The germline gives CDR1 SGHRS, CDR2 YFSETQ. The CDR3: CASSPPRSTDTQYF. The CDR3 coding sequence is TGCGCCAGCAGCCCGCCTCGGAGCACAGATACGCAGTATTTT. Together with reference TRBV5-1 and TRBJ2-3, the CDR3 gives the full variable domain: KAGVTQTPRYLIKTRGQQVTLSCSPISGHRSVSWYQQTPGQGLQFLFEYFSETQRNKGNFPGRFSGRQFSNSRSEMNVSTLELGDSALYLCASSPPRSTDTQYFGPGTRLTVL.

This chain connects TRBV6-6 to TRBJ1-2; D remains ambiguous. Deletions cut 0 bases from V and 4 bases from J, with 15 bases between. CDR3 length equals 16 residues. The germline V gene has CDR1 MNHNY and CDR2 SVGAGI (reference sequence). DNA for the CDR3: TGTGCCAGCAGTTACTCGACCGAGGGTCCTGCCTATGGCTACACCTTC. Its translation: CASSYSTEGPAYGYTF.

The gene calls are TRBV7-2 and TRBJ1-3, with D unclear. The CDR3 has 15 residues. In germline, CDR1 is SGHTA, CDR2 FQGNSA. V lost 5 bases and J lost 2, with 13 bases in between. DNA for the CDR3: TGTGCCAGCAGCCGTAGCGGGAGACCTGGAAACACCATATATTTT. It specifies CASSRSGRPGNTIYF.